The clone carrying this T cell receptor beta chain was seen just once. What it binds is not known. Compared with germline, one end of the junction differs, possibly owing to a read error. This sample is part of a study of T cells in Graves' hyperthyroidism and ophthalmopathy. In the study overall: Blood was drawn when the patient was first diagnosed and still untreated.

The germline gives CDR1 MDHEN, CDR2 SYDVKM. This CDR3 region has 12 residues. Study-wide findings and caveats: Ophthalmopathy got predicted by the model a median approximately 6.3 months before its onset.

The TCR beta CDR3 regions underwent amplification using RNA transcripts as the source. HTBI primers were the set used in a first-round RT-PCR of the TCR CDR3. TCRdb reanalysed the multiplex PCR reads using MiXCR and keeps one entry per CDR3 protein. This sample has under 650,000 distinct CDR3 sequences, with 16% found just once. Lactation, pregnancy, other autoimmune disease or uncontrolled infection led to exclusion of patients. The authors took PBMCs from 9.5 to 10 ml fresh peripheral blood. The TCR sequence derives from a woman aged 30 to 39 with Graves' hyperthyroidism. The rearrangement uses TRBV28 and TRBJ2-7; D ambiguous. Sequenced input: blood. As DNA, the CDR3 is TGTGCCAGCAGTCTTTCTGCCTACGAGCAGCACTTC. Residues: CASSLSAYEQHF.